This T cell receptor beta chain was documented in a study of yellow fever vaccine responses in identical twins. Study-wide findings and caveats: After vaccination, twins' T cell response reportedly seemed partly convergent, partly personalized.

TCRdb re-called the RT-PCR reads with MiXCR, one entry per CDR3 protein. The data show about 34,000 distinct CDR3 sequences, about three fifths seen once. CDR1 and CDR2 (germline): SGHTA, FQGTGA. V lost 3 bases and J lost 7, with 7 bases in between. The CDR3 sequence is 13 residues long. This clonotype has a single count. Antigen unknown. This chain connects TRBV7-3 to TRBJ1-6; D uncertain. The clonotype was recovered from a woman under 30 who received the yellow fever vaccine. The material was T cells from blood (PBMCs), unsorted or a sorted subset (not recorded which), obtained before or after yellow fever vaccination (not recorded which). The CDR3 coding sequence is TGTGCCAGCAGCTTGGCAGAGAATTCACCCCTCCACTTT. This gives the protein CASSLAENSPLHF.